A selection of T cell receptor beta chains follows, all from one sample in a study of radiation and T cells in renal cell carcinoma. Produced via immunoSEQ multiplex PCR; TCRdb's table is partial and in-frame only. The sample includes approximately 29,000 clones, roughly 80% of them seen just once. The source was blood, collected from a patient whose treatment included radiotherapy and nephrectomy. The source of these receptors is a man aged 55-75 years with renal cell carcinoma. Both conserved end residues are part of each CDR3. The order of the fields is clone size, V gene, D gene, J gene, CDR3 length, CDR3 DNA, CDR3 protein. D genes are given only for firm matches. Clone size is shown for a subset of rows, as once, few, many or a class of expanded clone.

clone size: -; V gene: TRBV9; D gene: -; J gene: TRBJ2-1; CDR3 length: 16; CDR3 DNA: TGTGCCAGCAGCCCGCGAGACAGGTCATCCTACAATGAGCAGTTCTTC; CDR3 protein: CASSPRDRSSYNEQFF
clone size: -; V gene: TRBV6-5; D gene: -; J gene: TRBJ2-2; CDR3 length: 14; CDR3 DNA: TGTGCCAGCAGTTCTACCAGCGCGGCCGGGGAGCTGTTTTTT; CDR3 protein: CASSSTSAAGELFF
clone size: -; V gene: TRBV15; D gene: -; J gene: TRBJ2-7; CDR3 length: 13; CDR3 DNA: TGTGCCACCAGCCCTCGGACCGCCGACGAGCAGTACTTC; CDR3 protein: CATSPRTADEQYF
clone size: -; V gene: TRBV10-1; D gene: -; J gene: TRBJ1-3; CDR3 length: 14; CDR3 DNA: TGCGCCAGCAGTGAGTTAGGTGCTGGAAACACCATATATTTT; CDR3 protein: CASSELGAGNTIYF
clone size: once; V gene: TRBV5-6; D gene: -; J gene: TRBJ2-1; CDR3 length: 16; CDR3 DNA: TGTGCCAGCAGCGGAAGCGGACGCCTTTCCTACAATGAGCAGTTCTTC; CDR3 protein: CASSGSGRLSYNEQFF
clone size: -; V gene: TRBV27; D gene: TRBD2; J gene: TRBJ2-7; CDR3 length: 12; CDR3 DNA: TGTGCCAGCAGTACTAGCGGCTACGAGCAGTGCTTC; CDR3 protein: CASSTSGYEQCF
clone size: once; V gene: TRBV7-2; D gene: -; J gene: TRBJ2-7; CDR3 length: 15; CDR3 DNA: TGTGCCAGCAGCCCAAAGGGGGAGCCGACCTACGAGCAGTACTTC; CDR3 protein: CASSPKGEPTYEQYF
clone size: once; V gene: TRBV6-1; D gene: TRBD2; J gene: TRBJ2-2; CDR3 length: 14; CDR3 DNA: TGTGCCAGCAGAAAAAGTGGGGGGGTCGGGGAGCTGTTTTTT; CDR3 protein: CASRKSGGVGELFF
clone size: once; V gene: TRBV5-1; D gene: -; J gene: TRBJ1-5; CDR3 length: 13; CDR3 DNA: TGCGCCAGCAGCTCATCCCCGGATCAGCCCCAGCATTTT; CDR3 protein: CASSSSPDQPQHF
clone size: -; V gene: TRBV19; D gene: -; J gene: TRBJ1-5; CDR3 length: 15; CDR3 DNA: TGTGCCAGTAGTATAAGGACAGTGAACAATCAGCCCCAGCATTTT; CDR3 protein: CASSIRTVNNQPQHF
clone size: once; V gene: TRBV9; D gene: TRBD2; J gene: TRBJ2-5; CDR3 length: 16; CDR3 DNA: TGTGCCAGCAGCGTAGTCCTTGCGGGAGGGTCGGAGACCCAGTACTTC; CDR3 protein: CASSVVLAGGSETQYF
clone size: -; V gene: TRBV5-6; D gene: TRBD1; J gene: TRBJ1-4; CDR3 length: 14; CDR3 DNA: TGTGCCAGCAGCAAGACAGGGCCGGGTGAAAAACTGTTTTTT; CDR3 protein: CASSKTGPGEKLFF
clone size: once; V gene: TRBV14; D gene: TRBD2; J gene: TRBJ2-5; CDR3 length: 13; CDR3 DNA: TGTGCCAGCAGCCAAGGACTAGCGAATTTCCAGTACTTC; CDR3 protein: CASSQGLANFQYF
clone size: -; V gene: TRBV29-1; D gene: -; J gene: TRBJ2-2; CDR3 length: 15; CDR3 DNA: TGCAGCGTTGATTTCAGGGTTCAGGGCACCGGGGAGCTGTTTTTT; CDR3 protein: CSVDFRVQGTGELFF
clone size: -; V gene: TRBV4-3; D gene: -; J gene: TRBJ2-3; CDR3 length: 14; CDR3 DNA: TGCGCCAGCAGCCATAGCGTGAGCACAGATACGCAGTATTTT; CDR3 protein: CASSHSVSTDTQYF
clone size: -; V gene: TRBV9; D gene: TRBD1; J gene: TRBJ2-2; CDR3 length: 14; CDR3 DNA: TGTGCCAGCAGCGTATTTGGGGACAGCGGGGAGCTGTTTTTT; CDR3 protein: CASSVFGDSGELFF
clone size: -; V gene: TRBV6-5; D gene: -; J gene: TRBJ2-7; CDR3 length: 12; CDR3 DNA: TGTGCCAGCAGCCCTGACGTCTACGAGCAGTACTTC; CDR3 protein: CASSPDVYEQYF
clone size: -; V gene: TRBV27; D gene: -; J gene: TRBJ2-6; CDR3 length: 13; CDR3 DNA: TGTGCCAGCAGGTTCTCTGGGGCCAACGTCCTGACTTTC; CDR3 protein: CASRFSGANVLTF
clone size: -; V gene: TRBV19; D gene: TRBD1; J gene: TRBJ2-5; CDR3 length: 16; CDR3 DNA: TGTGCCAGTAGGGGGCCGGGACAGGAATTCCAAGAGACCCAGTACTTC; CDR3 protein: CASRGPGQEFQETQYF
clone size: -; V gene: TRBV19; D gene: -; J gene: TRBJ2-1; CDR3 length: 17; CDR3 DNA: TGTGCCAGTACGGAAGGCCAAATAAAGTCCTCCTACAATGAGCAGTTCTTC; CDR3 protein: CASTEGQIKSSYNEQFF
clone size: -; V gene: TRBV4-3; D gene: -; J gene: TRBJ2-1; CDR3 length: 17; CDR3 DNA: TGCGCCAGCAGCCAAGATCTGGGCAGATGGGGGATAAATGAGCAGTTCTTC; CDR3 protein: CASSQDLGRWGINEQFF
clone size: -; V gene: TRBV7-9; D gene: -; J gene: TRBJ2-7; CDR3 length: 12; CDR3 DNA: TGTGCCAGCAGCCGAATCGGGAGCGAGCAGTACTTC; CDR3 protein: CASSRIGSEQYF
clone size: medium-sized; V gene: TRBV7-9; D gene: -; J gene: TRBJ2-7; CDR3 length: 16; CDR3 DNA: TGTGCCAGCAGCTCCATAGGGGCGAGGACTTACTACGAGCAGTACTTC; CDR3 protein: CASSSIGARTYYEQYF
clone size: -; V gene: TRBV11-2; D gene: TRBD2; J gene: TRBJ2-3; CDR3 length: 17; CDR3 DNA: TGTGCCAGCAGCTTTTCAAGGAAAAGCGGGACCACAGATACGCAGTATTTT; CDR3 protein: CASSFSRKSGTTDTQYF
clone size: -; V gene: TRBV11-2; D gene: -; J gene: TRBJ2-1; CDR3 length: 15; CDR3 DNA: TGTGCCAGCAGCTTAGCGGGAGCCCGAGTACGTGAGCAGTTCTTC; CDR3 protein: CASSLAGARVREQFF
clone size: -; V gene: TRBV4-1; D gene: -; J gene: TRBJ2-7; CDR3 length: 16; CDR3 DNA: TGCGCCAGCAGCCAAGTCGGCAGGGGGACTCTACGAGTGCAGTACTTC; CDR3 protein: CASSQVGRGTLRVQYF
clone size: -; V gene: TRBV10-3; D gene: -; J gene: TRBJ1-4; CDR3 length: 13; CDR3 DNA: TGTGCCATCAGTGAGTCTACCGACGAAAAACTGTTTTTT; CDR3 protein: CAISESTDEKLFF
clone size: -; V gene: TRBV5-6; D gene: -; J gene: TRBJ1-1; CDR3 length: 13; CDR3 DNA: TGTGCCAGCAGCTTTGTAGACAACACTGAAGCTTTCTTT; CDR3 protein: CASSFVDNTEAFF